The clone carrying this T cell receptor (beta chain) was detected only once. The data were obtained in a study of blood T cell repertoires in COVID-19. Study background: The analysed material was cDNA or gDNA that came from T cells, B-cell-depleted T cells, or PBMCs.

Method: immunoSEQ multiplex PCR; TCRdb's copy keeps in-frame clones and lacks some. The sample comprises about 150,000 clones, 80% to 90% of which are singletons, and about an eighth rests with the top ten. Losses at the gene ends were 0 bases for V and 10 bases for J; bases not matched to a gene: 6. CDR3 length: 14 residues. Germline CDR1 is SGHRS and CDR2 is YFSETQ. This rearrangement joins TRBV5-1 to TRBJ2-7; 11 nucleotides align to TRBD2. The TCR sequence derives from a young man with COVID-19, enrolled during active disease. The sample was peripheral blood. The CDR3 region has the DNA TGCGCCAGCAGCTTGGATACTAGCGGGAGAGTACAGTACTTC. Protein: CASSLDTSGRVQYF.